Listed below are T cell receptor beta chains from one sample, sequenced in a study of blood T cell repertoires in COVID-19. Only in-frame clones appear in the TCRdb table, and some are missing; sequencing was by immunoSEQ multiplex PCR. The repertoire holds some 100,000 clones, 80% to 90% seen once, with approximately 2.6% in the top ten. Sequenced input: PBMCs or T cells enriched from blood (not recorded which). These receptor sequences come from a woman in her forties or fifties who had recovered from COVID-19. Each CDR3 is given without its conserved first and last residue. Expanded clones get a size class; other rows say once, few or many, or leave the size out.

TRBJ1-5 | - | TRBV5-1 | ASSLVPLQPQH
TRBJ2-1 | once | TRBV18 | ASSRPGSGQGAFAEQF
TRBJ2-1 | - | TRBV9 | ASSARGTDNEQF
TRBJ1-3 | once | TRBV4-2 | ASSAEYSGNTIY
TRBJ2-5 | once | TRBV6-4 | ASSESSGGAETQY
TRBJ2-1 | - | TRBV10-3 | AIREQGNEQF
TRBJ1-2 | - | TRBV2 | ASSDNFGGSYGYT
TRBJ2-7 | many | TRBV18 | ASSPGTGNSYEQY
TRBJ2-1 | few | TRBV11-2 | ASSLTLSSYNEQF
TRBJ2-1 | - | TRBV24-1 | ATSVDRNNEQF
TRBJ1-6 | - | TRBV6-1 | ASREGTYLH
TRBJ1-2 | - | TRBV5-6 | ASSRQGAPGGGYT
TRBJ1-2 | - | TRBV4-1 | ASSQLEDSSHGYT
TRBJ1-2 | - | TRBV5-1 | ASSLEGVGYGYT
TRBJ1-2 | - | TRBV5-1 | ASSLETGTYGYT
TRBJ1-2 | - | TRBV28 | ASAESASLRGRGYT
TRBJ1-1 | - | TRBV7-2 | ASSFSNGNTEAF
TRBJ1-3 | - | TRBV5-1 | ASSLATGNGNTIY